This T cell receptor (beta chain) was recorded in a study of preoperative IRX-2 immunotherapy in early breast cancer. The CDR3 covers 14 residues. Germline CDR1 is LNHDA and CDR2 is SQIVND (reference sequence). Trimming stripped 5 bases from V and 2 bases from J, with 12 bases between. Measured with immunoSEQ multiplex PCR; TCRdb has only the in-frame clones, and not every one. The sample lists about 89,000 clones, 80% to 90% seen once, with roughly 2% in the top ten. Noted treatment: preoperative locoregional IRX-2 cytokine immunotherapy. The sample consisted of tumor tissue, taken after IRX-2 immunotherapy. This TCR was sampled from a human donor with breast cancer. This rearrangement joins TRBV19 to TRBJ2-5, with a weak D call TRBD2 (6 bases). CDR3 residues: CASSGGRWQETQYF. The CDR3 coding sequence is TGTGCCAGTAGTGGGGGGAGGTGGCAAGAGACCCAGTACTTC.